The 30 T cell receptor beta chains below all came from one sample that was sequenced in a study of T cells after yellow fever vaccination (dated by TCRdb to between 2017 and 2020). The intended sense of this specimen's treatment or condition label: live attenuated yellow fever vaccine strain. Library preparation was by 5' RACE. The instrument given in TCRdb is Illumina NovaSeq 6000. TCRdb handled the public reads itself, with Q25 trimming in fastp and clone calling in MiXCR, and kept productive beta chains. Records with the same CDR3 protein are collapsed into one entry carrying the most frequent genes and DNA. This sample gives about 260,000 distinct CDR3 sequences in total; around 5.2% of them show up just once. The ten top clones hold around 3.5% of the sample. Here the sequenced sample was CD4+ T cells sorted from PBMCs, taken on the day of the yellow fever booster vaccination. The origin of the receptors is a man younger than 35 who received the YFV17D yellow fever vaccine.

This clonotype was recorded a few times. This chain uses TRBV20-1 with TRBJ2-1, with TRBD1 matching over 7 bases. From germline, CDR1 is DFQATT and CDR2 SNEGSKA (reference sequence). V was pared by 6 bases and J by 5 bases, with 4 bases of the junction left unmatched. This CDR3 spans 12 amino acids. CDR3 region: CSAHRGNNEQFF. The CDR3 DNA reads TGCAGTGCGCACAGGGGTAACAATGAGCAGTTCTTC.

This clonotype has a handful of counts. V gene TRBV5-1 combines with J gene TRBJ1-4, with 7 positions matching TRBD1. J gave up 3 bases and V 2 bases, and 4 bases lay outside the gene matches. CDR1 and CDR2 from the germline V gene are SGHRS and YFSETQ. The CDR3 is 15 residues long. CDR3 bases: TGCGCCAGCAGCTTTCGACAGGGCGCTAATGAAAAACTGTTTTTT. As protein: CASSFRQGANEKLFF.

This clonotype showed up many times. This chain connects TRBV7-6 to TRBJ1-5, with D possibly being TRBD1 (6 bases). The germline V and J ends were trimmed by 1 base and 6 bases, with 13 bases remaining between them. CDR3 length: 15 residues. Germline V CDR1 and CDR2: SGHVS, FNYEAQ. The CDR3 DNA follows: TGTGCCAGCAGCTTAGTCGCGGGGGCAGGTCAGCCCCAGCATTTT. Translation: CASSLVAGAGQPQHF.

This clonotype was observed many times. The chain recombines TRBV5-1 with TRBJ1-6, with a weak D call TRBD1 (6 bases). V gave up 0 bases and J gave up 7 bases, with 11 bases separating them. CDR3 length equals 15 residues. The V gene's germline CDR1 is SGHRS and CDR2 YFSETQ. The CDR3 protein is CASSLVRGRNSPLHF. CDR3 in DNA: TGCGCCAGCAGCTTGGTCAGGGGTAGGAATTCACCCCTCCACTTT.

V usage is TRBV29-1 and J usage is TRBJ1-2; 9 bases are a match to TRBD1. Germline loops: CDR1 SQVTM, CDR2 ANQGSEA. Trimming at V came to 7 bases and at J to 8 bases, leaving 11 bases not matched to a gene. There are 13 residues in the CDR3. The CDR3 spells CSGLQGAASGYTF. In nucleotides, the CDR3 is TGCAGCGGATTACAGGGGGCCGCGTCGGGCTACACCTTC.

Many counts were recorded for this clonotype. The chain recombines TRBV12-3 or TRBV12-4 with TRBJ2-7; possibly TRBD1 for D (5 bases). Trimming took 6 bases from V and 6 from J, leaving 18 bases between them. CDR3 length: 14 amino acids. CDR3 DNA sequence: TGTGCCAGCAGCCCCGGACATCAGGATTTCGAGCAGTACTTC. This gives the protein CASSPGHQDFEQYF.

This clonotype has at least ten counts. The CDR3 nucleotides read TGTGCCAGCAGCTTAACAGGGTCTTTAGCGGGGGGCTGGGATACGCAGTATTTT. Amino acid sequence: CASSLTGSLAGGWDTQYF. The chain uses TRBV7-2 and TRBJ2-3; 10 bases fit TRBD2. The germline gives CDR1 SGHTA, CDR2 FQGNSA. The CDR3 is 18 amino acids. With 2 bases clipped from V and 6 bases from J, the junction kept 14 bases outside the gene matches.

V gene TRBV7-2 combines with J gene TRBJ1-2; D might be TRBD1 (5 bases). This CDR3 has 14 amino acids. The V gene's germline CDR1 is SGHTA and CDR2 FQGNSA. V was pared by 7 bases and J by 4 bases, with 16 bases between. The CDR3 spells CASIAVGGTYGYTF. The CDR3 DNA reads as TGTGCCAGCATAGCCGTCGGGGGAACCTATGGCTACACCTTC.

This clonotype showed up many times. The gene calls are TRBV12-3 or TRBV12-4 and TRBJ1-2; perhaps TRBD1 as D (5 bases). The CDR3 length is 11 residues. V lost 4 bases and J lost 7, with 7 bases in between. The CDR3 loop is CASSSGSGYTF. The CDR3 bases are TGTGCCAGCAGTTCAGGGAGTGGCTACACCTTC.

The CDR3 loop is CASSIAPAVYEQYF. The CDR3 DNA is TGTGCCAGCAGTATCGCCCCTGCGGTCTACGAGCAGTACTTC. This rearrangement joins TRBV27 to TRBJ2-7, with D unresolved. The CDR3 covers 14 residues. Between the trimmed V and J ends, which lost 5 bases and 3 bases, there was a span of 14 bases. Germline V gene lookup returns CDR1 MNHEY and CDR2 SMNVEV (reference sequence).

The chain employs TRBV4-1 and TRBJ2-1; 9 bases line up with TRBD2. Germline V gene lookup returns CDR1 MGHRA and CDR2 YSYEKL. The J segment lost 4 bases and the V segment lost 1 base, leaving 8 bases of the junction unmatched. The CDR3 totals 17 residues. CDR3 loop: CASSQAQGGGEYNEQFF. The CDR3 DNA sequence: TGCGCCAGCAGCCAAGCCCAAGGCGGGGGGGAGTACAATGAGCAGTTCTTC.

In this sample, this clonotype turned up many times. The V and J genes are TRBV2 and TRBJ2-1, with D unresolved. This CDR3 region has 11 residues. Germline V lookup: CDR1 SNHLY, CDR2 FYNNEI. With 6 bases removed from V and 3 bases from J, the gap between germline ends came to 3 bases. The CDR3, as DNA: TGTGCCAGCAGATACTACAATGAGCAGTTCTTC. Amino acids: CASRYYNEQFF.

The sample holds many counts of this clonotype. The chain links TRBV3-1 to TRBJ2-5, with D tentatively TRBD1 or TRBD2 (6 bases each). This CDR3 region has 17 residues. V was trimmed by 4 bases and J by 1 base, leaving 19 bases between them. Germline loops: CDR1 LGHDT, CDR2 YNNKEL (reference sequence). CDR3 nucleotides: TGTGCCAGCAGCCTCCTTGGGGGTGGGGGGCTCCAAGAGACCCAGTACTTC. The encoded protein is CASSLLGGGGLQETQYF.

This clonotype was seen repeatedly, ten times or more. The chain is built from TRBV15 and TRBJ2-1; D is unresolved. V lost 9 bases, J lost 6 bases, and 18 bases lay in between. This CDR3 has 14 residues. Germline V gives CDR1 LNHNV, CDR2 YYDKDF (reference sequence). This CDR3 reads CATSRVRLGNEQFF. CDR3 DNA: TGTGCCACGAGCCGCGTGCGCCTAGGCAATGAGCAGTTCTTC.

V and J are TRBV6-1 and TRBJ2-1; 10 bases align to TRBD2. The trim removed 8 bases at V and 11 bases at J, leaving 6 bases unmatched. CDR3 size: 12 residues. CDR1 MNHNS and CDR2 SASEGT come from the germline V gene. CDR3 sequence: CASGASGGQQFF. The CDR3 DNA follows: TGTGCCAGCGGGGCTAGCGGGGGCCAGCAGTTCTTC.

In this sample, this clonotype turned up many times. CDR3: CASTRRVLALNEQFF. The CDR3 DNA reads TGTGCCAGCACCCGCAGGGTTTTGGCTTTAAATGAGCAGTTCTTC. The chain combines TRBV12-3 or TRBV12-4 with TRBJ2-1; a possible D gene is TRBD1 (5 bases). The CDR3 is made up of 15 amino acids. Deletions cut 7 bases from V and 7 bases from J, with 20 bases between.

This clonotype was seen a handful of times. A much bigger clone sits one base away, suggesting this may be a read error. V usage is TRBV11-2 and J usage is TRBJ2-1; D gene ambiguous. CDR1 SGHAT and CDR2 FQNNGV come from the germline V gene. This CDR3 is 11 amino acids long. Trimming took 5 bases from V and 3 from J, leaving 2 bases between them. The CDR3 nucleotides read TGTGCCAGCAGCGACTACAATGAGCAGTTCTTC. Its protein is CASSDYNEQFF. The full variable domain, its missing parts supplied by reference TRBV11-2 and TRBJ2-1, is EAGVAQSPRYKIIEKRQSVAFWCNPISGHATLYWYQQILGQGPKLLIQFQNNGVVDDSQLPKDRFSAERLKGVDSTLKIQPAKLEDSAVYLCASSDYNEQFFGPGTRLTVL.

A single count supports this clonotype. The V and J genes are TRBV5-1 and TRBJ2-6, with D possibly TRBD1 on 5 matching bases. The CDR3 length is 17 residues. Germline CDR1 reads SGHRS; CDR2 reads YFSETQ. Between the trimmed V and J ends, which lost 4 bases and 4 bases, there was a span of 18 bases. This chain's CDR3 is CASSPQPQGSGANVLTF. CDR3 bases: TGCGCCAGCAGCCCCCAGCCCCAGGGATCCGGGGCCAACGTCCTGACTTTC.

This clonotype was picked up many times. V and J are TRBV29-1 and TRBJ2-3; 12 positions agree with TRBD1. The CDR3 is 16 amino acids. Germline V lookup: CDR1 SQVTM, CDR2 ANQGSEA. The trim removed 5 bases at V and 5 bases at J, leaving 11 bases unmatched. The chain's CDR3 is CSVIKSGTGGVDTQYF. In DNA form, the CDR3 reads TGCAGCGTTATAAAGTCCGGGACAGGGGGCGTAGATACGCAGTATTTT.

The J gene is TRBJ1-1, the V gene TRBV7-9; D is undetermined. Germline CDR1 is SEHNR and CDR2 is FQNEAQ (reference sequence). The CDR3 has 13 residues. V was pared by 2 bases and J by 7 bases, with 11 bases between. CDR3 nucleotides: TGTGCCAGCAGCTTATACCGGGCAGGTGAAGCTTTCTTT. Translated, it gives CASSLYRAGEAFF.

This clonotype turned up a few times. The chain links TRBV4-3 to TRBJ2-3; unclear D gene. This CDR3 has 15 amino acids. V gave up 1 base and J gave up 3 bases, with 11 bases separating them. Germline lookup yields CDR1 LGHNA and CDR2 YSLEER. Written as DNA, the CDR3 is TGCGCCAGCAGCCAAGGGCCATCCGAGACAGATACGCAGTATTTT. Translated: CASSQGPSETDTQYF.

This clonotype was recorded a few times. This sequence joins TRBV30 and TRBJ2-3; 7 bases map to TRBD1. Germline loops: CDR1 GTSNPN, CDR2 SVGIG (reference sequence). After removal of 3 bases from V and 6 bases from J, the junction contained 6 bases not matched to a gene. The CDR3 loop spans 13 amino acids. This CDR3 is CAWSARGPDTQYF. As DNA, the CDR3 is TGTGCCTGGAGCGCGAGGGGGCCTGATACGCAGTATTTT.

Turning to this clonotype: A much larger clone differs by one base, so this may be a read error. The genes are TRBV5-5 and TRBJ2-4, with a weak D call TRBD1 (7 bases). From germline, CDR1 is SGHKS and CDR2 YYEKEE (reference sequence). CDR3 size: 13 residues. The DNA of the CDR3 is TGTGCCTGCAGCGGTGACAGGGAGGACATTCAGTACTTC. Translation: CACSGDREDIQYF.

This clonotype was observed a few times. J is TRBJ1-1 and V is TRBV7-9, with 7 bases aligning to TRBD1. CDR3 length: 14 amino acids. J gave up 0 bases and V 5 bases, and 3 bases lay outside the gene matches. Germline V CDR1 and CDR2: SEHNR, FQNEAQ (reference sequence). The CDR3 loop is CASSVGQVNTEAFF. CDR3 coding DNA: TGTGCCAGCAGCGTCGGACAGGTGAACACTGAAGCTTTCTTT. The complete variable domain, with remaining parts taken from reference TRBV7-9 and TRBJ1-1, reads DTGVSQNPRHKITKRGQNVTFRCDPISEHNRLYWYRQTLGQGPEFLTYFQNEAQLEKSRLLSDRFSAERPKGSFSTLEIQRTEQGDSAMYLCASSVGQVNTEAFFGQGTRLTVV.

This clonotype was seen a few times. V gene TRBV5-6 combines with J gene TRBJ2-7, with D maybe TRBD1 (5 bases). Germline V CDR1 and CDR2: SGHDT, YYEEEE. With 4 bases removed from V and 3 bases from J, the gap between germline ends came to 8 bases. The CDR3 runs to 12 residues. In DNA form, the CDR3 reads TGTGCCAGCAGCGTAAGGGGCTACGAGCAGTACTTC. This sequence encodes CASSVRGYEQYF. The whole variable domain, filled in from reference TRBV5-6 and TRBJ2-7, reads DAGVTQSPTHLIKTRGQQVTLRCSPKSGHDTVSWYQQALGQGPQFIFQYYEEEERQRGNFPDRFSGHQFPNYSSELNVNALLLGDSALYLCASSVRGYEQYFGPGTRLTVT.

This clonotype has at least ten counts. The genes are TRBV7-2 and TRBJ2-5, with D perhaps TRBD2 (5 bases). This CDR3 is 13 amino acids long. Germline lookup yields CDR1 SGHTA and CDR2 FQGNSA. V lost 5 bases to trimming and J lost 7 bases, with 14 bases between them. The CDR3 sequence is CASSPRGWGTQYF. DNA for the CDR3: TGTGCCAGCAGCCCAAGAGGGTGGGGGACCCAGTACTTC.

This clonotype was counted between two and nine times. The chain couples TRBV20-1 to TRBJ2-3; D uncertain. Trimming took off 0 bases at V and 6 bases at J, with 10 bases between the two ends. Germline values: CDR1 DFQATT, CDR2 SNEGSKA (reference sequence). CDR3 length: 13 residues. The CDR3 region is CSARDPLADTQYF. The CDR3 nucleotides read TGCAGTGCTAGAGATCCCCTGGCGGATACGCAGTATTTT.

V is TRBV24-1 and J is TRBJ2-1, with 12 bases matching TRBD2. This CDR3 is built from 15 residues. Germline V gives CDR1 KGHDR, CDR2 SFDVKD. The V gene end was trimmed by 4 bases and the J gene end by 9 bases; junction bases not matched to a gene: 6. The CDR3 protein is CATSDPSGGAFEQFF. Here the CDR3 DNA reads TGTGCCACCAGTGACCCTAGCGGGGGGGCATTTGAGCAGTTCTTC.

The sample holds many counts of this clonotype. The chain uses TRBV5-1 and TRBJ2-5; 8 bases line up with TRBD1. The V gene's germline CDR1 is SGHRS and CDR2 YFSETQ. Trimming removed 0 bases from V and 5 bases from J; junction bases left unmatched: 9. The CDR3 contains 16 residues. In DNA form, the CDR3 reads TGCGCCAGCAGCTTGGCAGGACAGGGAAGTTGGGAGACCCAGTACTTC. This translates into CASSLAGQGSWETQYF.

This clonotype was detected ten times or more. V usage is TRBV4-1 and J usage is TRBJ2-1; D is unresolved. The CDR3 consists of 12 residues. Trimming left V 0 bases short and J 13 bases short, with 10 bases between. From germline, CDR1 is MGHRA and CDR2 YSYEKL. Here the CDR3 reads CASSQDTFGQFF. The CDR3, as DNA: TGCGCCAGCAGCCAAGACACCTTCGGTCAGTTCTTC.